This is a list of T cell receptor beta chains from one sample in a study of T cell repertoires in cytomegalovirus infection. Antigens for these TCRs are unknown. TCRdb re-derived calls from the reads in MiXCR, one entry per CDR3 protein. The sample contains fewer than 1,000,000 distinct CDR3 sequences, roughly 30% of which appear only once. The sample was cultured CD8+ T cells from PBMCs, taken from culture after CMV antigen stimulation. The receptors originated from a human donor in good health (CMV status not recorded). Some clones in this sample may be carry-over from other donors' samples. The CDR3 runs from the conserved cysteine through the conserved F or W. A D gene is named only where the DNA matches it firmly. Where a row states a size, it is once, few, many or the class of an expanded clone; other rows omit it.

TRBD2	TRBV11-3	TRBJ2-3	few	TGTGCCAGCAGCCCCCGGACTAGCTCCACAGATACGCAGTATTTT	CASSPRTSSTDTQYF
.	TRBV4-2	TRBJ2-7	few	TGTGCCAGCAGCCTCCCGGGTTCCGTGTACGAGCAGTACTTC	CASSLPGSVYEQYF
.	TRBV7-9	TRBJ1-2	.	TGTGCCAGCAGCCCGGGCCTCGGGAGGAACTATGGCTACACCTTC	CASSPGLGRNYGYTF
.	TRBV12-3/TRBV12-4	TRBJ1-5	.	TGTGCCAGCAGTTTAATGGATTATCAGCCCCAGCATTTT	CASSLMDYQPQHF
.	TRBV7-4	TRBJ1-2	.	TGTGCCAGCAGCTTAGGGGACACCCATGGGTATGGCTACACCTTC	CASSLGDTHGYGYTF
TRBD2	TRBV7-8	TRBJ2-3	.	TGTGCCAGCAGCCCCGGAGGGGTGGGACTAGCGGGGCTAGATACGCAGTATTTT	CASSPGGVGLAGLDTQYF
.	TRBV6-2/TRBV6-3	TRBJ2-1	few	TGTGCCAGCACTACTAAGGAGGGGGCCTACAATGAGCAGTTCTTC	CASTTKEGAYNEQFF
.	TRBV12-5	TRBJ2-3	many	TGTGCTAGTGGTCACCGGACGGATACGCAGTATTTT	CASGHRTDTQYF
TRBD1	TRBV19	TRBJ2-6	.	TGTGCCAGTACCTCGGACAGGCAGGGCTCTAGGGCCAACGTCCTGACTTTC	CASTSDRQGSRANVLTF
.	TRBV4-1	TRBJ1-5	.	TGCGCCAGCAGCCAACTACAGGGACCCAATCAGCCCCAGCATTTT	CASSQLQGPNQPQHF
.	TRBV12-3/TRBV12-4	TRBJ1-6	.	TGTGCCAGCAGTTCGCAGGGGTCTGATTCACCCCTCCACTTT	CASSSQGSDSPLHF
.	TRBV19	TRBJ2-1	.	TGTGCCAGTAGTATAATAGCGAACTCCTACAATGAGCAGTTCTTC	CASSIIANSYNEQFF
.	TRBV2	TRBJ1-1	.	TGTGCCAGCTGTGCAGGAGGGAACACTGAAGCTTTCTTT	CASCAGGNTEAFF
TRBD1	TRBV12-3/TRBV12-4	TRBJ1-2	few	TGTGCCAGCAGTTTCTCGACAGGGGACTATGGCTACACCTTC	CASSFSTGDYGYTF
TRBD1	TRBV6-2/TRBV6-3	TRBJ1-1	few	TGTGCCAGCAGGTTTACAGGGGGAATCGCTGAAGCTTTCTTT	CASRFTGGIAEAFF
.	TRBV12-3/TRBV12-4	TRBJ2-3	.	TGTGCCAGCAGTAGATCCTTGATGGATACGCAGTATTTT	CASSRSLMDTQYF
.	TRBV7-2	TRBJ2-7	many	TGTGCCAGCACATACCATCTGGCGGGGCAGTACTTC	CASTYHLAGQYF
TRBD1	TRBV12-3/TRBV12-4	TRBJ1-4	.	TGTGCCAGCAGTCCTTTTGGACAGGGCAATGAAAAACTGTTTTTT	CASSPFGQGNEKLFF
TRBD1	TRBV7-3	TRBJ1-1	.	TGTGCCAGCAGCGAGTCCCGGGACAGGGGCTGGGCGAGCACTGAAGCTTTCTTT	CASSESRDRGWASTEAFF
.	TRBV27	TRBJ2-5	.	TGTGCCAGCAAACCTAACCAAGTGTACCAAGAGACCCAGTACTTC	CASKPNQVYQETQYF
.	TRBV7-9	TRBJ1-1	few	TGTGCCAGCAGCCGCGTTGGGGGAGACACTGAAGCTTTCTTT	CASSRVGGDTEAFF
TRBD1	TRBV7-9	TRBJ2-2	few	TGTGCCAGCAGCGGGACCGGGACAGTCAACACCGGGGAGCTGTTTTTT	CASSGTGTVNTGELFF
.	TRBV2	TRBJ1-3	.	TGTGCCAGCAGCGTCGACGGCGGGTCTGGAAACACCATATATTTT	CASSVDGGSGNTIYF
.	TRBV6-8	TRBJ1-1	.	TGTGCCAGCAGTTACCACCTTGGGGGGGGGGACACTGAAGCTTTCTTT	CASSYHLGGGDTEAFF
.	TRBV5-1	TRBJ2-1	.	TGCGCCAGCGGTGGGGACACTCACAATGAGCAGTTCTTC	CASGGDTHNEQFF
TRBD1	TRBV6-1	TRBJ2-7	few	TGTGCCAGCTCCCTCGGTGGGACAGGGGACTACGAGCAGTACTTC	CASSLGGTGDYEQYF
.	TRBV7-2	TRBJ2-5	many	TGTGCCAGCAGCTTAGTTGGGCAGGTGCCTCAAGAGACCCAGTACTTC	CASSLVGQVPQETQYF
TRBD1	TRBV7-6	TRBJ1-2	.	TGTACCAGCAGCAGAGGACAGGGTCCTAACTATGGCTACACCTTC	CTSSRGQGPNYGYTF
TRBD2	TRBV10-3	TRBJ2-7	.	TGTGCCATCAGTATGGGGAGCTCGGGACTAGCGGGGGGGCTGGAATACGAGCAGTACTTC	CAISMGSSGLAGGLEYEQYF
.	TRBV20-1	TRBJ1-1	few	TGCAGTGCCGGGACACCCGCCATGAACACTGAAGCTTTCTTT	CSAGTPAMNTEAFF
.	TRBV24-1	TRBJ1-6	.	TGTGCCACCAGTGATTCCGGACCTAATTCACCCCTCCACTTT	CATSDSGPNSPLHF
.	TRBV27	TRBJ2-3	few	TGTGCCAGCAGTTTCCCCTATGATACGCAGTATTTT	CASSFPYDTQYF
.	TRBV7-6	TRBJ1-3	.	TGTGCCAGCAGCTTATTGCGGGGGACTGGAAACACCATATATTTT	CASSLLRGTGNTIYF
.	TRBV15	TRBJ1-2	.	TGTGCCACCAGCAGAGAGGAGGGGGACTATGGCTACACCTTC	CATSREEGDYGYTF
TRBD2	TRBV7-6	TRBJ2-1	many	TGTGCCAGCAGCTTAGAAGTAGCGGGGGGACTGAATGAGCAGTTCTTC	CASSLEVAGGLNEQFF
.	TRBV7-8	TRBJ1-5	few	TGTGCCAGCAGCACCCGCCGCGCCAAACAGGGTTTCGTTCAGCCCCAGCATTTT	CASSTRRAKQGFVQPQHF
TRBD1	TRBV6-1	TRBJ2-5	few	TGTGCCAGCAGTGAAATGGGCAGGGGGCCAGAGACCCAGTACTTC	CASSEMGRGPETQYF
.	TRBV5-1	TRBJ2-1	.	TGCGCCAGCAGCTTGAATTTAGAATTTCTAGACGATGAGCAGTTCTTC	CASSLNLEFLDDEQFF
.	TRBV7-8	TRBJ2-2	many	TGTGCCAGCAGCTTTTCGGGGGCCAACACCGGGGAGCTGTTTTTT	CASSFSGANTGELFF
.	TRBV27	TRBJ1-2	few	TGTGCCACTCGGGGGGGGCGAGTCTATGGCTACACCTTC	CATRGGRVYGYTF
.	TRBV12-3/TRBV12-4	TRBJ2-5	.	TGTGCCAGCAGTTTACAAGGGGTCTGGCTAACCCAAGAGACCCAGTACTTC	CASSLQGVWLTQETQYF
.	TRBV24-1	TRBJ1-2	many	TGTGCCACCAGTGATCCCGGACGGGCCTATGGCTACACCTTC	CATSDPGRAYGYTF
TRBD1	TRBV5-4	TRBJ2-3	few	TGTGCCAGCAGCCCCCCTAATTTCAATTCCCGGGACAGGGTTAGCACAGATACGCAGTATTTT	CASSPPNFNSRDRVSTDTQYF
.	TRBV12-3/TRBV12-4	TRBJ1-2	few	TGTGCCAGCAGTTTAGCGAACTTCAACTATGGCTACACCTTC	CASSLANFNYGYTF
.	TRBV12-3/TRBV12-4	TRBJ2-1	.	TGTGCCAGCAGTCCACCGGGGGCGTTTGGGCAGTTCTTC	CASSPPGAFGQFF
.	TRBV6-6	TRBJ1-1	few	TGTGCCAGCAGTTACTTGGGGCGCGGAACTGAAGCTTTCTTT	CASSYLGRGTEAFF
.	TRBV24-1	TRBJ2-1	few	TGTGCCACCAGTTCACAGGGCGGCAATGAGCAGTTCTTC	CATSSQGGNEQFF
.	TRBV19	TRBJ1-1	.	TGTGCCAGTAGGCCTACAGAGTACAAGAACACTGAAGCTTTCTTT	CASRPTEYKNTEAFF
.	TRBV12-3/TRBV12-4	TRBJ1-2	.	TGTGCCAGCAGTTTCGGATCGACAGGTGGCTACACCTTC	CASSFGSTGGYTF
.	TRBV12-3/TRBV12-4	TRBJ2-7	.	TGTGCCAGCCGGGGCTCCGAGCAGTACTTC	CASRGSEQYF
TRBD1	TRBV4-3	TRBJ2-1	.	TGCGCCAGCAGCCAAACCCTACTGGGACAGGGGGTCAATGAGCAGTTCTTC	CASSQTLLGQGVNEQFF
TRBD2	TRBV7-2	TRBJ2-3	many	TGTGCCAGCAGCTTATGGGCTAGCGGGGATGTAGATACGCAGTATTTT	CASSLWASGDVDTQYF
.	TRBV7-2	TRBJ1-1	.	TGTGCCAGCAGCTCCCGGTACACTGAAGCTTTCTTT	CASSSRYTEAFF
.	TRBV12-3/TRBV12-4	TRBJ1-2	few	TGTGCCAGCAGTGACTCACCGCGAATGTTCTTC	CASSDSPRMFF
.	TRBV3-1	TRBJ1-2	.	TGTGCCAGCAGTTCGTCGGACGGTCTCTATGGCTACACCTTC	CASSSSDGLYGYTF
TRBD1	TRBV5-6	TRBJ1-1	few	TGTGCCAGCAGCTTTGGTACGAAGGGGGCGCTGGGCACTGAAGCTTTCTTT	CASSFGTKGALGTEAFF
.	TRBV6-8	TRBJ1-5	.	TGTGCCAGCCATAAAATTGGGCAGGACAATCAGCCCCAGCATTTT	CASHKIGQDNQPQHF
.	TRBV15	TRBJ1-1	few	TGTGCCACCAGCCGCGGGACACAGAACACTGAAGCTTTCTTT	CATSRGTQNTEAFF
.	TRBV7-4	TRBJ2-7	once	TGTGCCAGCAGCGCGGCGGGACAGCACTACGAGCAGTACTTC	CASSAAGQHYEQYF
.	TRBV2	TRBJ1-2	few	TGTGCCAGCAGTGAAGCGGGGGTTCTTAACTATGGCTACACCTTC	CASSEAGVLNYGYTF